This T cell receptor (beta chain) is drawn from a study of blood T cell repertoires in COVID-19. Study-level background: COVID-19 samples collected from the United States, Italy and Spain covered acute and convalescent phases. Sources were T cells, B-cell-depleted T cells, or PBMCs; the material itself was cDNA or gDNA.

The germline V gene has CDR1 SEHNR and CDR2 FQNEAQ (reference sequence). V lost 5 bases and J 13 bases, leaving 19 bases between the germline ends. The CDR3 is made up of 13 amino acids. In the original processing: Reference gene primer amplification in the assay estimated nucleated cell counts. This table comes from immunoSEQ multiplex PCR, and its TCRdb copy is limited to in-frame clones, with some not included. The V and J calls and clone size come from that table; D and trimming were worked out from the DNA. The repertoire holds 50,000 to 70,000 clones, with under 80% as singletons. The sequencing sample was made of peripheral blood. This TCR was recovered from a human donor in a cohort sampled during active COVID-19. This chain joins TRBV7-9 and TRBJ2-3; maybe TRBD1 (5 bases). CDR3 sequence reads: CASSPARQWWEYF. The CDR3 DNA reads TGTGCCAGCAGCCCTGCACGACAGTGGTGGGAGTATTTT.